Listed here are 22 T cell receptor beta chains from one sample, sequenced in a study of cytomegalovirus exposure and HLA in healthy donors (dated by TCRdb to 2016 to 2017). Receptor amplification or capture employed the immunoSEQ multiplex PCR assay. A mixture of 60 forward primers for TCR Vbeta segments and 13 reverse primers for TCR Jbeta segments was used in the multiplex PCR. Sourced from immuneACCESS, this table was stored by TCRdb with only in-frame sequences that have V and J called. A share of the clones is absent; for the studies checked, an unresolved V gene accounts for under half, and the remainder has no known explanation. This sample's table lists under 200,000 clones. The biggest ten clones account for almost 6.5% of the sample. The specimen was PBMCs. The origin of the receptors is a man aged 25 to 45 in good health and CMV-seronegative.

The CDR3, as DNA: TGTGCCATCAGGGACGGGACTAGCGGAAACACCGGGGAGCTGTTTTTT. This encodes CAIRDGTSGNTGELFF. V gene TRBV10-3 combines with J gene TRBJ2-2; 11 bases map to TRBD2. This CDR3 has 16 amino acids. Germline lookup yields CDR1 ENHRY and CDR2 SYGVKD. Trimming at V came to 6 bases and at J to 2 bases, leaving 5 bases not matched to a gene.

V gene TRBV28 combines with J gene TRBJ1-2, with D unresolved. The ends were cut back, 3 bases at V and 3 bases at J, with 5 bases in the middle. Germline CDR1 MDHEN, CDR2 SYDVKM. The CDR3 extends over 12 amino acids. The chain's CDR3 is CASSLYDYGYTF. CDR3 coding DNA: TGTGCCAGCAGTTTGTATGACTATGGCTACACCTTC.

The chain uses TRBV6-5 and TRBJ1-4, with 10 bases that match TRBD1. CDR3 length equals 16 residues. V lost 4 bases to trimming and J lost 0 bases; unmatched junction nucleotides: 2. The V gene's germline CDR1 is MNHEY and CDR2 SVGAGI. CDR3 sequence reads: CASSSGTGATNEKLFF. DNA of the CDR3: TGTGCCAGCAGTTCCGGGACAGGGGCAACTAATGAAAAACTGTTTTTT.

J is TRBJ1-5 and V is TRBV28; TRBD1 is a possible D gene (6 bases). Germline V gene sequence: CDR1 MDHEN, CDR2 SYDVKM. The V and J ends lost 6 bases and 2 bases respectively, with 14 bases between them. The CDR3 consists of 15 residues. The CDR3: CASRTRGIGNQPQHF. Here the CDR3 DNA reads TGTGCCAGCAGGACGAGGGGGATCGGCAATCAGCCCCAGCATTTT.

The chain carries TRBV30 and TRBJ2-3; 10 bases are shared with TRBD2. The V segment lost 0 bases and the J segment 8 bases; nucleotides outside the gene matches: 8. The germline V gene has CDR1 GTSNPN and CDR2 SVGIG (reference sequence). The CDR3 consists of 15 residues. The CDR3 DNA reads TGTGCCTGGAGTGTACAAGCGGGGGGGCCGGGTACGCAGTATTTT. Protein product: CAWSVQAGGPGTQYF.

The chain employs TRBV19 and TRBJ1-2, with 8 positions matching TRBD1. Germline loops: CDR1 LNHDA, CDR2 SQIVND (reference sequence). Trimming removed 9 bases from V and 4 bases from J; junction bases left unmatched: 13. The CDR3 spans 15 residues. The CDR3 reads CASLDRGELGYGYTF. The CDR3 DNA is TGTGCCAGCCTCGACAGGGGCGAGCTCGGCTATGGCTACACCTTC.

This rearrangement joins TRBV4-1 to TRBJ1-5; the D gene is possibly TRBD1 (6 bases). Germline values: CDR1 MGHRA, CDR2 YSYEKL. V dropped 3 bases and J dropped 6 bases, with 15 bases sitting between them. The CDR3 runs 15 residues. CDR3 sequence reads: CASSHSQGTAQPQHF. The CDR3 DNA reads TGCGCCAGCAGCCATTCACAGGGAACCGCTCAGCCCCAGCATTTT.

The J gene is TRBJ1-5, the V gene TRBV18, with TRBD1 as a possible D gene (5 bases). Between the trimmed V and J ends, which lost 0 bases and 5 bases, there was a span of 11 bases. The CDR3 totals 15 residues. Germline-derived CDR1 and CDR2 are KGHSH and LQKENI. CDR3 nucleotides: TGTGCCAGCTCACCACCGAATAGGGGTTATCAGCCCCAGCATTTT. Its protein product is CASSPPNRGYQPQHF.

CDR3 in amino acids: CASSLELAGGNGEQFF. DNA of the CDR3: TGCGCCAGCAGCTTGGAACTAGCGGGAGGGAATGGGGAGCAGTTCTTC. The rearrangement uses TRBV5-1 and TRBJ2-1; TRBD2 matches 13 bases. Per the germline V gene, CDR1 is SGHRS and CDR2 is YFSETQ. CDR3 size: 16 residues. J gave up 10 bases and V 0 bases, and 7 bases lay outside the gene matches.

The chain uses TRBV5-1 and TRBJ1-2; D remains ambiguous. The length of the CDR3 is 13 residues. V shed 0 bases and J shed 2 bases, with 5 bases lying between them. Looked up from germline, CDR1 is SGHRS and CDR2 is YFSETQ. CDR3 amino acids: CASSLVRNYGYTF. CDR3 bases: TGCGCCAGCAGCTTGGTCAGGAACTATGGCTACACCTTC.

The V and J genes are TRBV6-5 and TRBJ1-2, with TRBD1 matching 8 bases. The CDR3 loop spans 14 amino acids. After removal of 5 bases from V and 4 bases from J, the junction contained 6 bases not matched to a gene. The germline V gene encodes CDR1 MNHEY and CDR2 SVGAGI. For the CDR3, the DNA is TGTGCCAGCAGTCAACAGGGGGGCAGCTATGGCTACACCTTC. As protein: CASSQQGGSYGYTF.

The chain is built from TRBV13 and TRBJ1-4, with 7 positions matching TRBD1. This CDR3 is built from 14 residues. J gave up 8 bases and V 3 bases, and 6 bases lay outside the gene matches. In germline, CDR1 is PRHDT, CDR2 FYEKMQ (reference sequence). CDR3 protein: CASSFRRGQEKLFF. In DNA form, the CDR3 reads TGTGCCAGCAGCTTTAGGAGGGGGCAGGAAAAACTGTTTTTT.

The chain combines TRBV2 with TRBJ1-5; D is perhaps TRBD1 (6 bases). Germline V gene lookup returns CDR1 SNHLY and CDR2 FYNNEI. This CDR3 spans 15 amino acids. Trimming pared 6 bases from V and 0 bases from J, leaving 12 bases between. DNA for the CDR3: TGTGCCAGCAGCGAGGACAGCCATAGCAATCAGCCCCAGCATTTT. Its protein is CASSEDSHSNQPQHF.

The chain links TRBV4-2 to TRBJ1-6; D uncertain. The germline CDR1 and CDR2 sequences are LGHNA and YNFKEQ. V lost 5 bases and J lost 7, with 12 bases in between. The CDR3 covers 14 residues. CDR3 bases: TGTGCCAGCAGCGACGGGTCCGCCAATTCACCCCTCCACTTT. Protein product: CASSDGSANSPLHF.

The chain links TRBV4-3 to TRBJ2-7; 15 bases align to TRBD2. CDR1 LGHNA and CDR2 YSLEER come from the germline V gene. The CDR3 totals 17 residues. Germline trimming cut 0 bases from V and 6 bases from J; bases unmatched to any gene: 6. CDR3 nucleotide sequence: TGCGCCAGCAGCCAAGATCTGAGGACTAGCGGGGGGGTCGAGCAGTACTTC. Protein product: CASSQDLRTSGGVEQYF.

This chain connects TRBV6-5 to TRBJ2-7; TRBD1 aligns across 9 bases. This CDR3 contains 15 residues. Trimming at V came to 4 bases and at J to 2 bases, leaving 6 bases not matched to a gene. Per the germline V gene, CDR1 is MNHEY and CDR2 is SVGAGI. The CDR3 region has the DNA TGTGCCAGCAGTTCTCCGGGACAGGGTACCTACGAGCAGTACTTC. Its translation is CASSSPGQGTYEQYF.

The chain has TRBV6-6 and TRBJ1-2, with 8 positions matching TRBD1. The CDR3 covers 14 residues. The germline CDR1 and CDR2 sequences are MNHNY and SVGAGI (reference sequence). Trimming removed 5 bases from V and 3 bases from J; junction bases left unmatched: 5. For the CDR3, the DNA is TGTGCCAGCAGTACCCCGACAGGGGACTATGGCTACACCTTC. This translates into CASSTPTGDYGYTF.

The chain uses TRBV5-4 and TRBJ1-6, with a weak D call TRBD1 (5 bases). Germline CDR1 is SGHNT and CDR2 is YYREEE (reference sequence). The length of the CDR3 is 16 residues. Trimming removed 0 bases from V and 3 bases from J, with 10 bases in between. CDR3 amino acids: CASSLGAQGYNSPLHF. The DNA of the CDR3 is TGTGCCAGCAGCTTGGGTGCTCAGGGCTATAATTCACCCCTCCACTTT.

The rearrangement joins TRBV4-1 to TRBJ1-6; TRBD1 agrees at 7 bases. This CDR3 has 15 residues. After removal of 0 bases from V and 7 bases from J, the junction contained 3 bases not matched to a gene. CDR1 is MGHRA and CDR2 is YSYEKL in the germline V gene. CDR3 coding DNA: TGCGCCAGCAGCCAAGAGGCAGGGGGAAATTCACCCCTCCACTTT. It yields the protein CASSQEAGGNSPLHF.

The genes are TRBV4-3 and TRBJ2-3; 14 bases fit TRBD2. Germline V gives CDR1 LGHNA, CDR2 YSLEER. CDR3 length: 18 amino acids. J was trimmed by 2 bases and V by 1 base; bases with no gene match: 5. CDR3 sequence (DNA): TGCGCCAGCAGCCAAGCGAGGACTAGCGGGGGGAACACAGATACGCAGTATTTT. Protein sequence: CASSQARTSGGNTDTQYF.

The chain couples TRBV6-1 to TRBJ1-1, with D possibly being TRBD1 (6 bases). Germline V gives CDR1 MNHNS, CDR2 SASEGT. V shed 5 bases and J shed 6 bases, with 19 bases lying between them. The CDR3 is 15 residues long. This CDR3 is CASSPLAGDGSEAFF. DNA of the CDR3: TGTGCCAGCAGTCCTCTGGCAGGGGATGGGTCTGAAGCTTTCTTT.

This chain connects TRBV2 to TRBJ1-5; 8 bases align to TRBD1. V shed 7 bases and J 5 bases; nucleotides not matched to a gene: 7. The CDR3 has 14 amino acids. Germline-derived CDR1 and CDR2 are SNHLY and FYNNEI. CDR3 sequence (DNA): TGTGCCAGCAACGACAGGGGAGGCGATCAGCCCCAGCATTTT. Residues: CASNDRGGDQPQHF.